This T cell receptor beta chain is drawn from a study of early T cells in non-severe SARS-CoV-2 infection. In TCRdb, the 5' RACE reads were re-called with MiXCR into one record per CDR3 protein. The data show more than 75,000 distinct CDR3 sequences, about 13% seen once. Germline V lookup: CDR1 WNHNN, CDR2 SYGVQD (reference sequence). This CDR3 region has 16 residues. The V gene end was trimmed by 6 bases and the J gene end by 2 bases; junction bases not matched to a gene: 9. The chain recombines TRBV10-1 with TRBJ1-5; 8 nucleotides agree with TRBD1. Sequenced material: whole blood. This clonotype was sampled from an adult who was a healthcare worker with PCR-confirmed SARS-CoV-2 infection or an uninfected control (not recorded which). The CDR3 DNA reads TGCGCCAGCAGGGACAGGGAAGAGTCCGGCAATCAGCCCCAGCATTTT. Translating gives CASRDREESGNQPQHF.